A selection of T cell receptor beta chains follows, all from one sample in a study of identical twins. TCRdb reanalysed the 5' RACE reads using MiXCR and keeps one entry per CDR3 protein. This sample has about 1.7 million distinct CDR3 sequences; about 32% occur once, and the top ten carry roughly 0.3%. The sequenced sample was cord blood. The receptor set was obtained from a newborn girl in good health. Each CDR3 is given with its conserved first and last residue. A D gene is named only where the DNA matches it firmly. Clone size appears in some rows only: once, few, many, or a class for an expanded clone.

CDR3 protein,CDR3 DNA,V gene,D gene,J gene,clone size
CASRSRLAYYNEQFF,TGTGCCAGCAGGTCGAGGCTAGCGTATTACAATGAGCAGTTCTTC,TRBV2,-,TRBJ2-1,few
CATSRDRVLEQYF,TGTGCCACCAGCAGAGATAGGGTTCTAGAGCAGTACTTC,TRBV15,-,TRBJ2-7,-
CASSSSGPGRYF,TGTGCCAGCAGTTCATCCGGGCCCGGACGGTATTTT,TRBV28,-,TRBJ2-3,few
CSVVRGGPDTQYF,TGCAGCGTTGTCCGGGGAGGGCCCGATACGCAGTATTTT,TRBV29-1,TRBD2,TRBJ2-3,many
CASSGFYNEQYF,TGTGCCAGTAGCGGATTCTACAATGAGCAGTACTTC,TRBV19,-,TRBJ2-5,once
CASSPHRGPYNEQFF,TGCGCCAGCAGCCCCCACAGGGGACCCTACAATGAGCAGTTCTTC,TRBV4-1,TRBD1,TRBJ2-1,-
CAISESRTGGNEQFF,TGTGCCATCAGTGAGTCCCGGACAGGGGGCAATGAGCAGTTCTTC,TRBV10-3,TRBD1,TRBJ2-1,few
CASSPSPVSTGSYGYTF,TGCGCCAGCAGCCCAAGCCCCGTCTCAACGGGGAGCTATGGCTACACCTTC,TRBV5-1,-,TRBJ1-2,few
CASTLRTGGIEQYF,TGTGCCAGCACCCTTAGGACAGGAGGGATTGAGCAGTACTTC,TRBV28,-,TRBJ2-7,-
CASSLNPGLAGALAKNIQYF,TGTGCCAGCAGCCTAAACCCCGGACTAGCGGGAGCGTTAGCCAAAAACATTCAGTACTTC,TRBV7-2,TRBD2,TRBJ2-4,-
CATLAGEQYF,TGTGCCACCCTTGCAGGGGAGCAGTACTTC,TRBV24-1,-,TRBJ2-5,few
CASGLVLGQGAQGYTF,TGTGCTAGTGGTTTGGTATTGGGCCAGGGGGCGCAGGGCTACACCTTC,TRBV12-5,TRBD1,TRBJ1-2,few
CASSNTGRETQYF,TGTGCCAGTAGTAATACAGGGCGGGAGACCCAGTACTTC,TRBV19,-,TRBJ2-5,few